The 13 T cell receptor beta chains given below trace back to one sample, sequenced in a study of shared clonotypes between healthy human individuals. Profiling relied on immunoSEQ multiplex PCR, and the TCRdb table lists in-frame clones only, not all of them. The profile shows 150,000 to 200,000 clones, approximately 92% of them singletons. Sequencing input: naive CD4+ T cells sorted from blood. Specified subset: CD45RA+ positively selected. The receptors originated from a woman aged 30 to 39 in good health.

This sequence joins TRBV5-4 and TRBJ2-7; the match to TRBD2 covers 8 bases. CDR3 length: 17 residues. CDR1 is SGHNT, CDR2 YYREEE, per germline (reference sequence). Trimming at V came to 0 bases and at J to 0 bases, leaving 8 bases not matched to a gene. CDR3 loop: CASSLGPLAGSSYEQYF. CDR3 sequence (DNA): TGTGCCAGCAGCTTGGGGCCCCTAGCGGGTAGCTCCTACGAGCAGTACTTC.

This chain links TRBV27 with TRBJ1-5, with TRBD1 matching 9 bases. From germline, CDR1 is MNHEY and CDR2 SMNVEV (reference sequence). The V and J ends lost 6 bases and 1 base, in that order; junction bases with no gene match: 10. This CDR3 is 17 amino acids long. This CDR3 reads CASSPRPDRGSNQPQHF. The CDR3 bases are TGTGCCAGCAGCCCACGGCCCGACAGGGGGAGCAATCAGCCCCAGCATTTT.

This sequence joins TRBV5-8 and TRBJ2-1; D could derive from TRBD1 or TRBD2 (5 bases each). The CDR3 contains 14 residues. V shed 1 base and J shed 7 bases, with 12 bases lying between them. Germline V gene lookup returns CDR1 SGHTS and CDR2 YDEGEE. Here the CDR3 DNA reads TGTGCCAGCAGCTTGTTACGGGGCCGAAATGAGCAGTTCTTC. Encoded protein: CASSLLRGRNEQFF.

The chain couples TRBV11-2 to TRBJ2-5; no clear D gene. The J call may be faulty, since TRBJ2-7 better matches the DNA end. This CDR3 has 15 amino acids. Looked up from germline, CDR1 is SGHAT and CDR2 is FQNNGV. The CDR3 nucleotides are TGTGCCAGCAGCCACGACGGCAGGAGCTCCTACGAGCAGTACTTC. Amino acids: CASSHDGRSSYEQYF.

V is TRBV4-1 and J is TRBJ2-5; D remains ambiguous. The J call is uncertain, as TRBJ2-7 better fits the DNA end. This CDR3 has 16 residues. Germline V CDR1 and CDR2: MGHRA, YSYEKL. CDR3: CASSHPVEASSYEQYF. The CDR3 DNA reads as TGCGCCAGCAGCCACCCGGTTGAGGCGAGCTCCTACGAGCAGTACTTC.

This chain connects TRBV6-6 to TRBJ2-7; D gene ambiguous. CDR1 is MNHNY, CDR2 SVGAGI, per germline (reference sequence). The CDR3 has 15 residues. Trimming pared 0 bases from V and 0 bases from J, leaving 9 bases between. The CDR3 DNA sequence: TGTGCCAGCAGTTACTCAGGCCTCAGCTCCTACGAGCAGTACTTC. It yields the protein CASSYSGLSSYEQYF.

Turning to this clone: The DNA is omitted, as the CDR3 cannot be located on it reliably, and the CDR3 follows TCRdb's listing. This CDR3 reads CAWSTSGNQPQHF. This rearrangement joins TRBV30 to TRBJ1-5. Germline V gives CDR1 GTSNPN, CDR2 SVGIG (reference sequence). The CDR3 is 13 amino acids in total, end residues counted.

The V call is TRBV5-1, the J call TRBJ1-2, with TRBD1 matching 8 bases. Trimming took 2 bases from V and 8 from J; bases not matched to a gene: 8. In germline, CDR1 is SGHRS, CDR2 YFSETQ. The length of the CDR3 is 14 residues. The CDR3 bases are TGCGCCAGCAGCTTAAAACAGGGGGGATCGGGCTACACCTTC. Protein product: CASSLKQGGSGYTF.

The CDR3 sequence is CARSLVAGEAEAFF. CDR3 bases: TGTGCCAGAAGCTTGGTCGCGGGGGAGGCTGAAGCTTTCTTT. The chain uses TRBV5-3 and TRBJ1-1, with D maybe TRBD1 (5 bases). TRBV5-3 is reported as an ORF; its role is uncertain. The CDR3 sequence is 14 residues long. V lost 0 bases and J lost 6, with 12 bases in between.

The rearrangement joins TRBV5-1 to TRBJ1-1, with 8 bases fitting TRBD1. The V and J ends lost 4 bases and 1 base, in that order; junction bases with no gene match: 6. Per germline, CDR1 SGHRS and CDR2 YFSETQ. There are 15 residues in the CDR3. CDR3 coding DNA: TGCGCCAGCAGCGATCGACAGGGGAGGAACACTGAAGCTTTCTTT. Its translation is CASSDRQGRNTEAFF.

This clone was found once. CDR3: CAIRGTAKTNEKLFF. CDR3 DNA sequence: TGTGCCATCAGAGGGACAGCTAAAACTAATGAAAAACTGTTTTTT. The rearrangement uses TRBV10-3 and TRBJ1-4, with 7 positions matching TRBD1. The length of the CDR3 is 15 residues. Trimming removed 6 bases from V and 1 base from J; junction bases left unmatched: 5. Germline V gene lookup returns CDR1 ENHRY and CDR2 SYGVKD.

The chain is built from TRBV2 and TRBJ2-5, with D uncertain. V gave up 6 bases and J gave up 0 bases, with 14 bases separating them. CDR3 size: 15 residues. Germline V CDR1 and CDR2: SNHLY, FYNNEI. For the CDR3, the DNA is TGTGCCAGCAGCGCAAAACAGATCTACCAAGAGACCCAGTACTTC. Its protein product is CASSAKQIYQETQYF. The full variable domain, rest sourced from reference TRBV2 and TRBJ2-5, is EPEVTQTPSHQVTQMGQEVILRCVPISNHLYFYWYRQILGQKVEFLVSFYNNEISEKSEIFDDQFSVERPDGSNFTLKIRSTKLEDSAMYFCASSAKQIYQETQYFGPGTRLLVL.

The chain combines TRBV10-3 with TRBJ2-7, with 10 bases aligning to TRBD2. CDR3 length equals 15 residues. CDR1 and CDR2 (germline): ENHRY, SYGVKD. Trimming cost V 3 bases and J 4 bases; bases outside gene matches: 6. CDR3 protein: CAISDQREGRYEQYF. Written as DNA, the CDR3 is TGTGCCATCAGTGATCAGCGGGAGGGCCGGTACGAGCAGTACTTC.